This is a list of T cell receptor beta chains from one sample in a study of CD4 and CD8 cells across lung adenocarcinoma regions. A single record per CDR3 protein comes from TCRdb applying MiXCR to the PCR reads. This sample yields around 9,800 distinct CDR3 sequences, of which roughly 50% are seen a single time; roughly a fifth belongs to the top ten. The source material was CD4+ T cells from the center of a lung tumor. The receptors stem from a male donor with lung adenocarcinoma. The CD4 and CD8 labels of this study may be unreliable. CDR3s include the opening cysteine and the closing phenylalanine or tryptophan. D genes are given only for firm matches. Size values are once, few and many counts, or a class for expanded clones, and some rows have none.

CDR3 DNA,CDR3 protein,D gene,clone size,J gene,V gene
TGTGCCAGCAGACCTGCGGGGGATCGGTATGAGCAGTTCTTC,CASRPAGDRYEQFF,TRBD2,few,TRBJ2-1,TRBV12-3/TRBV12-4
TGTGCCAGCACCATTGCTGTGGCGGGACTAGTAGAAGATACGCAGTATTTT,CASTIAVAGLVEDTQYF,TRBD2,-,TRBJ2-3,TRBV12-3/TRBV12-4
TGCGCCAGCAGTGAGTCTGGGACAGGGATCCATGAGCAGTTCTTC,CASSESGTGIHEQFF,TRBD1,-,TRBJ2-1,TRBV10-1
TGTGCCAGCAGCGTAGGGAGGAGCTCCTACGAGCAGTACTTC,CASSVGRSSYEQYF,-,-,TRBJ2-7,TRBV9
TGTGCCAGCAGTAGGAGTGGCCGGAACGAAGATACGCAGTACTTC,CASSRSGRNEDTQYF,-,-,TRBJ2-7,TRBV6-4
TGTGCCAGCAGTGATCCACTCACAGGGGGCAGGACCGGGGAGCTGTTTTTT,CASSDPLTGGRTGELFF,TRBD1,-,TRBJ2-2,TRBV6-1
TGCGCCAGCAGCTGGGGACAGGGGATGTCGGAGACCCAGTACTTC,CASSWGQGMSETQYF,TRBD1,-,TRBJ2-5,TRBV10-2
TGTGCCAGCAGCGACCGATCTGACAGCGAAGGGTATGGCTACACCTTC,CASSDRSDSEGYGYTF,-,-,TRBJ1-2,TRBV6-1
TGTGCCAGCAATAGCCCACCCAGCTCCTACAATGAGCAGTTCTTC,CASNSPPSSYNEQFF,-,-,TRBJ2-1,TRBV6-1
TGTGCCATCAGGGGGCTCTCCTACAATGAGCAGTTCTTC,CAIRGLSYNEQFF,-,once,TRBJ2-1,TRBV10-3
TGTGCCAGCAACCGGGACGGGGGGCGGGGCCGTGACCAAGATACGCAGTACTTT,CASNRDGGRGRDQDTQYF,-,-,TRBJ2-3,TRBV6-1
TGTGCCAGCAGTCCCCGGGGACTAGGATCCTACAATGAGCAGTTCTTC,CASSPRGLGSYNEQFF,TRBD2,few,TRBJ2-1,TRBV27
TGTCCGGCTAAGGACAGGGGATTCCGGGACCAGGGGGCAGATACCCAGTATTTT,CPAKDRGFRDQGADTQYF,TRBD1,once,TRBJ2-3,TRBV27
TGTGCCACCGGGGGCCGCCCCAAAGAGACCCAGTATTTC,CATGGRPKETQYF,-,-,TRBJ2-3,TRBV10-3
TGTGCCAGCAGTTACTTGGGCGGACGCAATGAGCAGTTCTTC,CASSYLGGRNEQFF,-,-,TRBJ2-1,TRBV6-5
TGTGCCAGCAGAAAGGTGGGGGGACCCGGGGAGCTGTTTTTT,CASRKVGGPGELFF,-,few,TRBJ2-2,TRBV6-1
TGTGCCAGCAGTTTCAAATCCCGGGGTATTTTCTATGGCTACACCTTC,CASSFKSRGIFYGYTF,-,-,TRBJ1-2,TRBV27
TGTGCCAGCAGTACACTAGCGGGAGCCCCTGAGTTCACAGATACGCAGTATTTT,CASSTLAGAPEFTDTQYF,TRBD2,-,TRBJ2-3,TRBV6-1
TGTGCCAGCACTCCTAGCGGAGTCCAAGAGACCCAGTACTTC,CASTPSGVQETQYF,TRBD2,few,TRBJ2-5,TRBV27
TGTGCTAGCAGCCTCCTCCCCAAGGCCGGCCTCGAAAGGAACATTCAGTACTTC,CASSLLPKAGLERNIQYF,-,-,TRBJ2-4,TRBV7-7
TGTGCCAGCGGCTTGGGTCGGGGCACAGATACGCAGTATTTT,CASGLGRGTDTQYF,-,few,TRBJ2-3,TRBV9
TGTGCCAGCAGTAGAAACTGGCAGGCCCAAGAGACCCAGTACTTC,CASSRNWQAQETQYF,-,-,TRBJ2-5,TRBV6-1
TGTGCCAGCAGTTATGGGGGACAGGGAGGCCTTGAAGCTTTCTTT,CASSYGGQGGLEAFF,TRBD1,many,TRBJ1-1,TRBV6-5
TGTGCCAGCGGCACCGGGACAGACGCCGGGGAGCTGTTTTTT,CASGTGTDAGELFF,TRBD1,medium-sized,TRBJ2-2,TRBV6-6
TGCGCCAGCAGTGACAGAGCGGGTAGCAAAGATACGCAGTATTTT,CASSDRAGSKDTQYF,-,-,TRBJ2-3,TRBV10-1
TGTGCGAGCCGCCTCGAGGGGTTGGGAGCCAAAAACATGCAGTATTTT,CASRLEGLGAKNMQYF,-,-,TRBJ2-3,TRBV7-8
TGTGCCATCAGTGAGTCGAATCCACAGGGGGCCATCAAAGAGACCCAGTACTTC,CAISESNPQGAIKETQYF,TRBD1,many,TRBJ2-5,TRBV10-3
TGTGCCAGCAGTGTAATAGGTCTACCATTGGGGGCCTCCTACAATGAGCAGTTCTTC,CASSVIGLPLGASYNEQFF,-,few,TRBJ2-1,TRBV27
TGTGCCAGCAAGAAGGGACTAGCGGAGAACTACGAGCAGTACTTC,CASKKGLAENYEQYF,TRBD2,once,TRBJ2-7,TRBV6-1
TGTGCCAGCAGTGGTACTAGCCGGGCCGATATTCAGTACTTC,CASSGTSRADIQYF,-,-,TRBJ2-4,TRBV27
TGCGCCAGCAGCCAAGATATTCGGCCAGTGGATGAGCAGTTCTTC,CASSQDIRPVDEQFF,-,many,TRBJ2-1,TRBV4-1
TGTGCCAGCACCCCGGTCAGGGGCGCCAACAACGTTCAGTTCTTC,CASTPVRGANNVQFF,-,-,TRBJ2-1,TRBV6-1
TGTGCCAGCACCACCGGGGGAGCCCTCCCTGTGGGTGAGCAGTTCTTC,CASTTGGALPVGEQFF,-,medium-sized,TRBJ2-1,TRBV6-2/TRBV6-3
TGTGCCAGCAGCCGGGGGTCGTGGGGAGAGACCCAGTACTTC,CASSRGSWGETQYF,-,-,TRBJ2-5,TRBV4-2
TGCGCCAGCAGGACAGGAGAAAACATTCAGTACTTC,CASRTGENIQYF,-,-,TRBJ2-4,TRBV10-1
TGTGCCAGCAGCTTATACGGGCCGAGCTCCTACAATGAGCAGTTCTTC,CASSLYGPSSYNEQFF,-,medium-sized,TRBJ2-1,TRBV7-2
TGCGCCAGCAGTGATCGAGACAAACCTTACAATGAGCAGTTCTTC,CASSDRDKPYNEQFF,-,-,TRBJ2-1,TRBV10-1
TGTGCCAGCAGTGATACGAGCGGGAAAAACACGCAGTATTTT,CASSDTSGKNTQYF,TRBD2,-,TRBJ2-3,TRBV6-1